Sequencing of this T cell receptor beta chain was carried out in a study of cytomegalovirus exposure and HLA in healthy donors. Study information: A prior study identified roughly 110 million unique TCR beta sequences from about 180 million T cells.

Samples came from healthy bone marrow donors. PCR amplification relied on 60 Vbeta primers (plus 13 Jbeta primers). TCRdb keeps only in-frame clones here, not all; method: immunoSEQ multiplex PCR. The sample lists tens of thousands of clones, approximately 79% occurring once. The V gene lost 0 bases and the J gene lost 4 bases, with 14 bases spanning the gap. Germline CDR1 and CDR2: SGDLS and YYNGEE. This CDR3 has 16 amino acids. The specimen was PBMCs. This clonotype originated in a woman between 40 and 55 years old in good health and CMV-seropositive. The V and J genes are TRBV9 and TRBJ1-3; D perhaps matches TRBD1 (5 bases). The CDR3, as DNA: TGTGCCAGCAGCGTAGCGATCGCAGGGTCAGGAAACACCATATATTTT. This encodes CASSVAIAGSGNTIYF.